Each of the 2 T cell receptor beta chains below was sequenced from the same sample in a study of T cells in Graves' hyperthyroidism and ophthalmopathy (dated by TCRdb to between 2018 and 2021). Library method: multiplex PCR. TCRdb shows the sequencer as Illumina HiSeq 2000. The TCR beta CDR3 regions were amplified from the RNA transcripts. The TCR CDR3 was subjected to a first round of RT-PCR using the HTBI primer set and the Qiagen OneStep RT-PCR kit. TCRdb reprocessing: public reads trimmed at Q25 with fastp, clones called with MiXCR, in-frame beta chains kept. Each record represents a unique CDR3 protein, reported with the most common genes and DNA among its rows. This sample gives 250,000 to 350,000 distinct CDR3 sequences in total; approximately 15% of them show up just once. The ten top clones hold roughly a third of the sample. Sequencing was carried out using blood. The origin of the receptors is a man aged 30 to 45 with Graves' hyperthyroidism.

This clonotype has more than one count but fewer than ten. This chain connects TRBV4-2 to TRBJ2-7; D unresolved. Trimming took 0 bases from V and 3 from J, leaving 12 bases between them. The CDR3 has 15 amino acids. The germline V gene encodes CDR1 LGHNA and CDR2 YNFKEQ. This chain's CDR3 is CASSQEKTWGYEQYF. The CDR3 coding sequence is TGTGCCAGCAGCCAAGAAAAGACCTGGGGCTACGAGCAGTACTTC.

The chain links TRBV11-3 to TRBJ2-1; D unresolved. V lost 10 bases, J lost 9 bases, and 19 bases lay in between. CDR3 size: 13 residues. Germline V gene lookup returns CDR1 SGHNT and CDR2 YENEEA. CDR3 nucleotides: TGTGCCATCAGTGACCCTCCGGTCGGTGAGCAGTTCTTC. Translated: CAISDPPVGEQFF.